Presented here are 7 T cell receptor beta chains from one specimen sequenced in a study of CD8+CD57+ T cells in acquired aplastic anemia. Genomic DNA, serving as template, underwent TCR beta VDJ and CDR3 profiling. TCRdb reprocessed the reads via MiXCR and lists one record per CDR3 protein. The data show about 210,000 distinct CDR3 sequences, about 59% seen once. The material sequenced was sorted CD4+, CD8+, or CD8+CD57+ T cells (not recorded which) from PBMCs. The receptors shown here come from a human donor in good health.

The chain couples TRBV24-1 to TRBJ1-2; D is unresolved. Germline CDR1 and CDR2: KGHDR and SFDVKD. The CDR3 is 13 residues long. The V end was cut by 6 bases, the J end by 5 bases, with 12 bases between. Here the CDR3 reads CATSPGSPYGYTF. CDR3 DNA sequence: TGTGCCACCAGTCCGGGGTCCCCATATGGCTACACCTTC.

This sequence joins TRBV7-6 and TRBJ2-5, with D hard to call. Germline V lookup: CDR1 SGHVS, CDR2 FNYEAQ. The V gene lost 3 bases and the J gene lost 4 bases, with 12 bases spanning the gap. The CDR3 totals 14 residues. The CDR3 reads CASSFFSPGETQYF. The DNA of the CDR3 is TGTGCCAGCAGCTTTTTTTCCCCGGGAGAGACCCAGTACTTC.

This clonotype was seen repeatedly, ten times or more. V usage is TRBV25-1 and J usage is TRBJ2-7; TRBD1 is a possible D gene (6 bases). There are 11 residues in the CDR3. V was clipped by 5 bases and J by 6 bases, with 8 bases between them. Germline loops: CDR1 MGHDK, CDR2 SYGVNS. CDR3 in DNA: TGTGCCAGCAGTAAACAGGGCGAGCAGTACTTC. The encoded protein is CASSKQGEQYF.

V usage is TRBV2 and J usage is TRBJ2-3; 11 positions agree with TRBD1. Germline values: CDR1 SNHLY, CDR2 FYNNEI. The CDR3 has 15 residues. Unmatched junction bases numbered 5, after V lost 5 bases and J lost 4 bases. The CDR3 region has the DNA TGTGCCAGCAGTCCAGGACAGGGGGCAGCAGATACGCAGTATTTT. It encodes CASSPGQGAADTQYF.

This rearrangement joins TRBV7-9 to TRBJ1-2; possible D gene TRBD1, 6 bases. The V gene's germline CDR1 is SEHNR and CDR2 FQNEAQ (reference sequence). V dropped 6 bases and J dropped 7 bases, with 18 bases sitting between them. This CDR3 is built from 14 residues. The CDR3 protein is CASSSGGGAAGYTF. DNA for the CDR3: TGTGCCAGCAGTTCTGGGGGGGGGGCAGCTGGCTACACCTTC. Filled out from reference TRBV7-9 and TRBJ1-2, the complete variable domain reads DTGVSQNPRHKITKRGQNVTFRCDPISEHNRLYWYRQTLGQGPEFLTYFQNEAQLEKSRLLSDRFSAERPKGSFSTLEIQRTEQGDSAMYLCASSSGGGAAGYTFGSGTRLTVV.

This chain links TRBV7-2 with TRBJ2-7; 12 bases map to TRBD2. This CDR3 spans 14 amino acids. The V and J ends lost 3 bases and 6 bases, in that order; junction bases with no gene match: 3. Germline values: CDR1 SGHTA, CDR2 FQGNSA. DNA of the CDR3: TGTGCCAGCAGCTTGTTACTAGCGGGAGGCGAGCAGTACTTC. Its translation is CASSLLLAGGEQYF.

On this clonotype itself: A much bigger clone sits one base away, suggesting this may be a read error. The chain is built from TRBV7-2 and TRBJ2-7; 7 positions agree with TRBD1. Germline CDR1 reads SGHTA; CDR2 reads FQGNSA. The CDR3 extends over 13 amino acids. CDR3 nucleotide sequence: TGTGCCAGCAGCTTACCCGGGACAGACGAGCATTACTTC. Translated, it gives CASSLPGTDEHYF. Combining the CDR3 with reference TRBV7-2 and TRBJ2-7 gives the whole variable domain GAGVSQSPSNKVTEKGKDVELRCDPISGHTALYWYRQSLGQGLEFLIYFQGNSAPDKSGLPSDRFSAERTGGSVSTLTIQRTQQEDSAVYLCASSLPGTDEHYFGPGTRLTVT.